This T cell receptor beta chain was identified in a study of human T cells and chemical hapten exposure. Trimming stripped 3 bases from V and 6 bases from J, with 9 bases between. The CDR3 consists of 13 residues. Germline CDR1 KGHDR, CDR2 SFDVKD. TCRdb redid the calling of the RACE reads with MiXCR, one entry per CDR3 protein. The top ten clones hold over 9% of a sample with 97,000 or so distinct CDR3 sequences, 25% to 30% of them seen once. Time point denoted: patch test 3, about 24 weeks after DPC sensitization. As to treatment: therapeutic diphenylcyclopropenone sensitization with weekly scalp DPC. This clonotype was observed a handful of times.

The chain carries TRBV24-1 and TRBJ2-3; D is undetermined. Sequencing used whole blood, obtained in connection with sensitization to the hapten diphenylcyclopropenone (DPC). This sequence was found in a man in his forties with alopecia areata. Some clones in this sample may be carry-over from other donors' samples. Here the CDR3 reads CATSDPGFDTQYF. CDR3 nucleotide sequence: TGTGCCACCAGTGATCCCGGATTCGATACGCAGTATTTT.